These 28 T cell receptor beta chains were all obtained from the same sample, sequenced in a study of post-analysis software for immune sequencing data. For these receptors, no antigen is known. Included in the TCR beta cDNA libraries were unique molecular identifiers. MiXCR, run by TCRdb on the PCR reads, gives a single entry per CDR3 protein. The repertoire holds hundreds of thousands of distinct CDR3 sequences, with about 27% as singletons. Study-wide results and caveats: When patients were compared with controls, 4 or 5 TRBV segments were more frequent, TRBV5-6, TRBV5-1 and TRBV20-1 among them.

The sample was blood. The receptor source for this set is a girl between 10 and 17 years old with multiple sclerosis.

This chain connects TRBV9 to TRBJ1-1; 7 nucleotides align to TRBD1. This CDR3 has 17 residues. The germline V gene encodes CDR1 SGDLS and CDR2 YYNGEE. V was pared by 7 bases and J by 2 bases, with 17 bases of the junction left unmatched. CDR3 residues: CASGTHQGGAENTEAFF. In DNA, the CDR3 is TGTGCCAGCGGCACCCACCAGGGGGGAGCAGAAAACACTGAAGCTTTCTTT. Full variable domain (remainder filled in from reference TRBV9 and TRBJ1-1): DSGVTQTPKHLITATGQRVTLRCSPRSGDLSVYWYQQSLDQGLQFLIQYYNGEERAKGNILERFSAQQFPDLHSELNLSSLELGDSALYFCASGTHQGGAENTEAFFGQGTRLTVV.

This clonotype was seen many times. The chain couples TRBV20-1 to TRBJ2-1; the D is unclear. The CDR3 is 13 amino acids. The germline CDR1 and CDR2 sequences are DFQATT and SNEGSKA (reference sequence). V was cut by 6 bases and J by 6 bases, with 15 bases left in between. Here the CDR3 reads CSAPPSSFNEQFF. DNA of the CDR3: TGCAGTGCCCCCCCTTCCTCGTTCAATGAGCAGTTCTTC.

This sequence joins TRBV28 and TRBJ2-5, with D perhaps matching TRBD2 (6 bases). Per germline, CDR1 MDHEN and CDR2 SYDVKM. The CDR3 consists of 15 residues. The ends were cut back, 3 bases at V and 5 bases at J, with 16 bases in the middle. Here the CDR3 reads CASSFVSEGSETQYF. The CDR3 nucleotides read TGTGCCAGCAGTTTTGTTTCGGAGGGGTCGGAGACCCAGTACTTC.

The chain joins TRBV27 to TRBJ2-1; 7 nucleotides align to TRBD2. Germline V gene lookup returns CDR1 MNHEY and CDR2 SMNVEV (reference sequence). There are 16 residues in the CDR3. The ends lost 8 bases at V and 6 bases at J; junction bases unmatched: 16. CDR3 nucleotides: TGTGCCAGCCGGAGGCGGGAGAACCTTCCCTGCAATGAGCAGTTCTTC. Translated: CASRRRENLPCNEQFF.

CDR3 in amino acids: CASTQGNSPLHF. The CDR3 coding sequence is TGTGCCAGCACGCAGGGTAATTCACCCCTCCACTTT. The chain has TRBV5-6 and TRBJ1-6; D may be TRBD1 (5 bases). This CDR3 comprises 12 residues. The V gene's germline CDR1 is SGHDT and CDR2 YYEEEE. V lost 6 bases, J lost 6 bases, and 7 bases lay in between.

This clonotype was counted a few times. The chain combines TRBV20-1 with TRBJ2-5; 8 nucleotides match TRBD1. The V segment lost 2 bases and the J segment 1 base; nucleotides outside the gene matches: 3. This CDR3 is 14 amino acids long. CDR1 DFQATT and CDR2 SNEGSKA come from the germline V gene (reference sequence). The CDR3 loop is CSARQGAPQETQYF. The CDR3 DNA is TGCAGTGCTAGACAGGGGGCGCCCCAAGAGACCCAGTACTTC.

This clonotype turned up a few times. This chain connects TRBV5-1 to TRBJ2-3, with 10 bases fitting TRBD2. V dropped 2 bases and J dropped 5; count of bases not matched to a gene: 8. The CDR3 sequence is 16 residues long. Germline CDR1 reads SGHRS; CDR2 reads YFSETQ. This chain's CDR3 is CASSFLALAGGDTQYF. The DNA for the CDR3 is TGCGCCAGCAGCTTTTTAGCCTTAGCGGGAGGAGATACGCAGTATTTT.

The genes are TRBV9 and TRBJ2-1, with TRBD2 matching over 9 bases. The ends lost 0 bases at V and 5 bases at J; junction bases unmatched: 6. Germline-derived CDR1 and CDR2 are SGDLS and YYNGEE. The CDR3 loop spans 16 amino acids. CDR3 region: CASSVVVSGSNNEQFF. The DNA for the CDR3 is TGTGCCAGCAGCGTAGTGGTTAGCGGGAGCAACAATGAGCAGTTCTTC.

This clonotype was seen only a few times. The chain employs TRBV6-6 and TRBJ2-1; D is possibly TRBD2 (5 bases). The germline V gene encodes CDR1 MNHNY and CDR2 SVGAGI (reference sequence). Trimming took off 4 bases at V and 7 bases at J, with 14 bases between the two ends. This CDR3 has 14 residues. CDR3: CASSSGLLPNEQFF. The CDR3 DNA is TGTGCCAGCAGTTCTGGACTTTTGCCGAATGAGCAGTTCTTC.

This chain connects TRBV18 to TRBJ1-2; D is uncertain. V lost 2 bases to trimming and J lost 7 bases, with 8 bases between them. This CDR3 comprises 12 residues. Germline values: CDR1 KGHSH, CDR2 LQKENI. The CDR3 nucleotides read TGTGCCAGCTCACCAACGGAGGCTGGCTACACCTTC. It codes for CASSPTEAGYTF.

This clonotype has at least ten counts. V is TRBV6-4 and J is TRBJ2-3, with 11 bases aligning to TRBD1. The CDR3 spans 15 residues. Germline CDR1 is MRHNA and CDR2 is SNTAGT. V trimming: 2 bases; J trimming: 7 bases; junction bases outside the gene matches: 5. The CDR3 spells CASSDVGTGGYTQYF. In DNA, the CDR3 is TGTGCCAGCAGTGACGTCGGGACAGGGGGTTATACGCAGTATTTT.

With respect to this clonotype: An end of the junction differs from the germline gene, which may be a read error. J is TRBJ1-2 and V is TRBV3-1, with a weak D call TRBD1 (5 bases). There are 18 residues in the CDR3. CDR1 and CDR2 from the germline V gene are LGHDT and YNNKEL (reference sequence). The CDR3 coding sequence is TGTACCAGCAGCCCGATCGGACATATTTTCGGGGTTTTCAACGGCTACACCTTC. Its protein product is CTSSPIGHIFGVFNGYTF.

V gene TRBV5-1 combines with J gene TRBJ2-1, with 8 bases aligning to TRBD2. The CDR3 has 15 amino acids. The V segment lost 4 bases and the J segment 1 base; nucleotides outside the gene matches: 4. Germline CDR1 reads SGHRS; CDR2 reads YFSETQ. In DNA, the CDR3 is TGCGCCAGCAGCCTGACTAGCGTGTCCTACAATGAGCAGTTCTTC. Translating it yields CASSLTSVSYNEQFF.

The CDR3: CASSFQAGWNEQFF. The DNA for the CDR3 is TGTGCCAGCAGTTTCCAGGCTGGCTGGAATGAGCAGTTCTTC. The genes are TRBV27 and TRBJ2-1; D remains unclear. CDR1 is MNHEY, CDR2 SMNVEV, per germline (reference sequence). CDR3 length equals 14 residues. V shed 3 bases and J shed 7 bases, with 13 bases lying between them.

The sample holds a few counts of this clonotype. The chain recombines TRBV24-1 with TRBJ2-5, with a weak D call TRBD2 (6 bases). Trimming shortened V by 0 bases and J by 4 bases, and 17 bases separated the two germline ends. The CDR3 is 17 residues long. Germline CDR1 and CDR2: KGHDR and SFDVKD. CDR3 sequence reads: CATSDLSPGLGGETQYF. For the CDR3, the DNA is TGTGCCACCAGTGATTTGTCTCCGGGACTCGGGGGAGAGACCCAGTACTTC.

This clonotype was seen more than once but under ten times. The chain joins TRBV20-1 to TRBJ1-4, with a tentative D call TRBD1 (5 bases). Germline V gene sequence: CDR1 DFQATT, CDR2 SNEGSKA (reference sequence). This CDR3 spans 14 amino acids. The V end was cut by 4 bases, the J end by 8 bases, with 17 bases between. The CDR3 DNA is TGCAGTGCTATCCCCGGGACCGGCAACGAAAAACTGTTTTTT. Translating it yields CSAIPGTGNEKLFF.

The CDR3 loop is CASQERDYNEQFF. DNA of the CDR3: TGTGCCAGCCAGGAGCGAGATTACAATGAGCAGTTCTTC. This chain uses TRBV5-6 with TRBJ2-1; no definite D call. Trimming removed 7 bases at V and 4 bases at J, with 12 bases between. Per the germline V gene, CDR1 is SGHDT and CDR2 is YYEEEE. The CDR3 loop spans 13 amino acids.

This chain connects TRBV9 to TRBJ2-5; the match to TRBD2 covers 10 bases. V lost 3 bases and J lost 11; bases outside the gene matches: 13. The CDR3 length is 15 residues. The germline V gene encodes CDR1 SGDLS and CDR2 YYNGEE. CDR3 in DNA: TGTGCCAGCAGCGCAAGGGCTAGCGGGAGTACGCAGCAGTACTTC. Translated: CASSARASGSTQQYF. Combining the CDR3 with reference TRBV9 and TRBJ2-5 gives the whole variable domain DSGVTQTPKHLITATGQRVTLRCSPRSGDLSVYWYQQSLDQGLQFLIQYYNGEERAKGNILERFSAQQFPDLHSELNLSSLELGDSALYFCASSARASGSTQQYFGPGTRLLVL.

Here the CDR3 DNA reads TGTGCCAGCATCCCAGGGGACAACTACAATGAGCAGTTCTTC. It translates to CASIPGDNYNEQFF. This chain connects TRBV7-9 to TRBJ2-1; tentatively, D is TRBD1 (6 bases). V gave up 7 bases and J gave up 3 bases, with 13 bases separating them. Germline V gene data show CDR1 as SEHNR and CDR2 as FQNEAQ (reference sequence). This CDR3 region has 14 residues.

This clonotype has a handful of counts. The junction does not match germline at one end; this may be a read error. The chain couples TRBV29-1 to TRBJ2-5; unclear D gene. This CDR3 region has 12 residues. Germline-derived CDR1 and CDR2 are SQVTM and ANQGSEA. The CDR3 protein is CSVADTPETRYF. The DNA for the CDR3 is TGCAGCGTGGCCGACACCCCGGAGACCCGGTACTTC. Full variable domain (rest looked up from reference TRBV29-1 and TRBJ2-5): SAVISQKPSRDICQRGTSLTIQCQVDSQVTMMFWYRQQPGQSLTLIATANQGSEATYESGFVIDKFPISRPNLTFSTLTVSNMSPEDSSIYLCSVADTPETRYFGPGTRLLVL.

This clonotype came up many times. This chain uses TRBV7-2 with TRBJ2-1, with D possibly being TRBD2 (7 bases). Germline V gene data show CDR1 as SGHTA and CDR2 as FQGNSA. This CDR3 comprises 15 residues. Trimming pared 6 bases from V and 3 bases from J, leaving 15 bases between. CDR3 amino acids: CASRRGGRDYNEQFF. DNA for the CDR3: TGTGCCAGCAGAAGAGGGGGGAGGGACTACAATGAGCAGTTCTTC.

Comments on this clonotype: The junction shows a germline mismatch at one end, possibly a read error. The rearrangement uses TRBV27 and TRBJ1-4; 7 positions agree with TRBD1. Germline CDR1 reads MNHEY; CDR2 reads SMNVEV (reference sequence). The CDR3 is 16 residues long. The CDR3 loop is CASSSPTGRGQEKPFF. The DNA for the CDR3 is TGTGCCAGCAGTTCCCCGACTGGAAGGGGGCAGGAAAAACCGTTTTTT.

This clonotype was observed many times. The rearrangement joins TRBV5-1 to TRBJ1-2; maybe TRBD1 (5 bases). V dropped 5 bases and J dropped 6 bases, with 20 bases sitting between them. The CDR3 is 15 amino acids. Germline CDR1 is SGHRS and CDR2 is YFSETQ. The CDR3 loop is CASRGTELMSDGYTF. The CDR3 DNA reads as TGCGCCAGCAGGGGGACGGAGCTCATGTCGGATGGCTACACCTTC.

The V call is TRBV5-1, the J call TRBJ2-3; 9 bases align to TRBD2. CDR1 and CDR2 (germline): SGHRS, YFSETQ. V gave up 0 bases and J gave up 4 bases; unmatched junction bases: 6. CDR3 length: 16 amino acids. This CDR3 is CASSLVGGGAADTQYF. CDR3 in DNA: TGCGCCAGCAGCTTGGTAGGCGGGGGGGCCGCAGATACGCAGTATTTT.

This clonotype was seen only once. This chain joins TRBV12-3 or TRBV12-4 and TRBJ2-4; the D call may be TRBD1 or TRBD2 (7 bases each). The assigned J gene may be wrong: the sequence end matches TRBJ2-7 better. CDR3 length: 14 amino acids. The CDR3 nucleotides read TGTGCCAGCAGGCCGGGGGGACAGCCCTACGAGCAGTACTTC. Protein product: CASRPGGQPYEQYF.

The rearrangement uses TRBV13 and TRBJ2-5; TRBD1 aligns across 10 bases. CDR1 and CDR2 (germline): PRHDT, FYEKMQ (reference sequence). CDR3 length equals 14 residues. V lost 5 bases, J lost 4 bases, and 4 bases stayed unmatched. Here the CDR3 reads CASSAGQGGETQYF. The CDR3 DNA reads TGTGCCAGCAGCGCTGGACAGGGGGGAGAGACCCAGTACTTC.

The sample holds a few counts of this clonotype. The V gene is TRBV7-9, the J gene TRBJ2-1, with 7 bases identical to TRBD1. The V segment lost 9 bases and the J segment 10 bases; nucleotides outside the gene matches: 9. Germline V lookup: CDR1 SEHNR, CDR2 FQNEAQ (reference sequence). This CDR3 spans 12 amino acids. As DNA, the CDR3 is TGTGCCAGTAACCAAGGGGGCAGGGAGCAGTTCTTC. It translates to CASNQGGREQFF.

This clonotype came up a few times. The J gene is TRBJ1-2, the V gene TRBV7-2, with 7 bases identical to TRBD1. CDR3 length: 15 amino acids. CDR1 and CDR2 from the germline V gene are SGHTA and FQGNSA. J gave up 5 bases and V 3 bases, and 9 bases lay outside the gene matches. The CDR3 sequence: CASSFDGQEWYGYTF. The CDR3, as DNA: TGTGCCAGCAGCTTTGACGGACAGGAGTGGTATGGCTACACCTTC.